This T cell receptor (beta chain) was captured in a study of control samples from healthy donors and cancer patients. The data were produced by immunoSEQ multiplex PCR, yet TCRdb's version contains in-frame clones alone and is incomplete. The sample shows roughly 130,000 clones, approximately 86% of them seen only once. CDR3 length: 15 residues. CDR1 and CDR2 (germline): KGHDR, SFDVKD. Trimming at V came to 4 bases and at J to 9 bases, leaving 11 bases not matched to a gene. The V gene is TRBV24-1, the J gene TRBJ2-1, with 7 bases aligning to TRBD2. Sequenced material: blood. The clonotype comes from a woman in her thirties in good health. CDR3 residues: CATSDDRLGGGEQFF. CDR3 DNA sequence: TGTGCCACCAGTGACGACCGACTGGGCGGGGGTGAGCAGTTCTTC.